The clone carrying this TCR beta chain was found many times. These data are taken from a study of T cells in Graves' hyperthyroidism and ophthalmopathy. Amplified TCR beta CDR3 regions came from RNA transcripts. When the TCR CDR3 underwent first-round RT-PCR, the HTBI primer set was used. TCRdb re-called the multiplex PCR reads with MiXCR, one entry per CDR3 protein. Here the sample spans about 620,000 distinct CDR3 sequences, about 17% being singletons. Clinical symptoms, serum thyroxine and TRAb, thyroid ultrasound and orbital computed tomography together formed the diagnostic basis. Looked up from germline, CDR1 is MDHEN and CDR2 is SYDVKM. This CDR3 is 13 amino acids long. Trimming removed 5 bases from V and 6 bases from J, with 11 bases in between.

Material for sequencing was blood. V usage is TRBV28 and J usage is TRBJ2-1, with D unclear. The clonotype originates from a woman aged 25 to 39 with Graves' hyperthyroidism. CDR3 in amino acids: CASSILIGNEQFF. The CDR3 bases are TGTGCCAGCAGTATACTGATCGGCAATGAGCAGTTCTTC.